The sequence of this T cell receptor (beta chain) was determined in a study of T cells in Graves' hyperthyroidism and ophthalmopathy. Authors of the study amplified TCR beta CDR3 regions from RNA transcripts. During a first-round RT-PCR of the TCR CDR3, the HTBI primer set was used. MiXCR, applied by TCRdb to the multiplex PCR reads, yields one record per CDR3 protein. The table shows a few hundred thousand distinct CDR3 sequences, with roughly 14% occurring only once. The clonotype comes from a woman aged 18 to 35 with Graves' hyperthyroidism. The sample consisted of blood.

In nucleotides, the CDR3 is TGTGCCAGCAGCTTGGGACTAGCGATCTACAATGAGCAGTTCTTC. It translates to CASSLGLAIYNEQFF. The rearrangement links TRBV11-2 to TRBJ2-1; the match to TRBD2 covers 10 bases. Germline V gene data show CDR1 as SGHAT and CDR2 as FQNNGV. With 3 bases clipped from V and 3 bases from J, the junction kept 2 bases outside the gene matches. The CDR3 contains 15 residues.